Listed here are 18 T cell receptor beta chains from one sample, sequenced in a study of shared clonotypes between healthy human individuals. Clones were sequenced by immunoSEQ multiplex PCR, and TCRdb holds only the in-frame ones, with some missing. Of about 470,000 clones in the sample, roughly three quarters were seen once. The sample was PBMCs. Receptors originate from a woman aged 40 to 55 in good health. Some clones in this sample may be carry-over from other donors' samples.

The CDR3 DNA reads TGTGCCAGCAGCCCCCCCGGGGTCTACGAGCAGTACTTC. Protein sequence: CASSPPGVYEQYF. The chain combines TRBV16 with TRBJ2-7; D might be TRBD2 (5 bases). Trimming pared 4 bases from V and 3 bases from J, leaving 10 bases between. This CDR3 has 13 residues. Germline lookup yields CDR1 KGHSY and CDR2 FQNENV. Full variable domain (missing parts from reference TRBV16 and TRBJ2-7): GEEVAQTPKHLVRGEGQKAKLYCAPIKGHSYVFWYQQVLKNEFKFLISFQNENVFDETGMPKERFSAKCLPNSPCSLEIQATKLEDSAVYFCASSPPGVYEQYFGPGTRLTVT.

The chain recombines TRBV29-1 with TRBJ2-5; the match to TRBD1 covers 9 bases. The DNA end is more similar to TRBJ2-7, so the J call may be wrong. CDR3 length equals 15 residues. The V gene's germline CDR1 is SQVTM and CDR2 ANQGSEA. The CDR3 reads CSVVYGGTGIYEQYF. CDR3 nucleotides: TGCAGCGTTGTATACGGGGGGACAGGGATCTACGAGCAGTACTTC.

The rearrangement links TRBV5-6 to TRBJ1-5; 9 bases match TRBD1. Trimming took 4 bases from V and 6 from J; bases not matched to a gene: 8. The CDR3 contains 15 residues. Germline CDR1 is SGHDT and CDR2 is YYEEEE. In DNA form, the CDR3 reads TGTGCCAGCAGCAGTACAGGGGGCCGTGGTCAGCCCCAGCATTTT. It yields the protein CASSSTGGRGQPQHF.

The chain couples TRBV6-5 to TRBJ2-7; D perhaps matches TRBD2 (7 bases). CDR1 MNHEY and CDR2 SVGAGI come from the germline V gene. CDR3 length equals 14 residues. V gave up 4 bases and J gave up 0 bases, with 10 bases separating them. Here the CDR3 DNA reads TGTGCCAGCAGTTTGGGGGGGCACTCCTACGAGCAGTACTTC. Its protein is CASSLGGHSYEQYF.

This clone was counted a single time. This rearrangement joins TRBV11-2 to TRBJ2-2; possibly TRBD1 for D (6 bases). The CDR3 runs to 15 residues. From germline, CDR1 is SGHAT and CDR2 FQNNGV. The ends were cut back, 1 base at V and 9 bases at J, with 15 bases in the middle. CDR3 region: CASSLGHRVDRELFF. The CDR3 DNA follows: TGTGCCAGCAGCTTAGGGCACAGGGTTGACCGGGAGCTGTTTTTT.

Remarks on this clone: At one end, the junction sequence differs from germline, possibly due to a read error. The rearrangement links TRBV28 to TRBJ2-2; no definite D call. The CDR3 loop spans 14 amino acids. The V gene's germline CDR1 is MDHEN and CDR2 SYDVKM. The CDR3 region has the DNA TGTGCCAGCAGTTTACCAGCTAACACCTGGGAGCTGTTTTTT. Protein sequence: CASSLPANTWELFF. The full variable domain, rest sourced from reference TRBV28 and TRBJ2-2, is DVKVTQSSRYLVKRTGEKVFLECVQDMDHENMFWYRQDPGLGLRLIYFSYDVKMKEKGDIPEGYSVSREKKERFSLILESASTNQTSMYLCASSLPANTWELFFGEGSRLTVL.

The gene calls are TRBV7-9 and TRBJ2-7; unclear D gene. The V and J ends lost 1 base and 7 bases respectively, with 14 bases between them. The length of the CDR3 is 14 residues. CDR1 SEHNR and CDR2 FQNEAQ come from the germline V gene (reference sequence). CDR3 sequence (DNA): TGTGCCAGCAGCTTAGATCCCCTCCCTGGAGAGCAGTACTTC. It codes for CASSLDPLPGEQYF.

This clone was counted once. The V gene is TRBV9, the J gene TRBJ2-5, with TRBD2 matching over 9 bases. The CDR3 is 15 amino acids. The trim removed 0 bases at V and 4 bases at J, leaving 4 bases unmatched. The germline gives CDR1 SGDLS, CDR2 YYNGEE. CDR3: CASSVGGRDVETQYF. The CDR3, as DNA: TGTGCCAGCAGCGTAGGCGGGAGGGATGTAGAGACCCAGTACTTC.

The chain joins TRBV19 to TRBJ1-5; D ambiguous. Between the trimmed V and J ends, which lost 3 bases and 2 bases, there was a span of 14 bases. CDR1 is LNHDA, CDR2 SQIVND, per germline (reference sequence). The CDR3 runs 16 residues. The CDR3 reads CASSIRGMGGNQPQHF. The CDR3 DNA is TGTGCCAGTAGTATCCGAGGGATGGGTGGCAATCAGCCCCAGCATTTT.

CDR3 bases: TGTGCCAGCCGGATCAATGGGGGGGGGCCTAATGAAAAACTGTTTTTT. Translating gives CASRINGGGPNEKLFF. The chain combines TRBV7-9 with TRBJ1-4; D perhaps matches TRBD1 (6 bases). This CDR3 has 16 residues. V lost 8 bases and J 3 bases, leaving 19 bases between the germline ends. CDR1 and CDR2 from the germline V gene are SEHNR and FQNEAQ (reference sequence).

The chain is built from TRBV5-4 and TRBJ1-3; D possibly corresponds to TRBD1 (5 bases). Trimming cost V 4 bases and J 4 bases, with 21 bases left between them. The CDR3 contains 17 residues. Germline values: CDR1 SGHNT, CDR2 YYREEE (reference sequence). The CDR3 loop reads CASSLGDGDARGNTIYF. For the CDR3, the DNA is TGTGCCAGCAGCCTTGGGGACGGAGACGCGCGGGGAAACACCATATATTTT.

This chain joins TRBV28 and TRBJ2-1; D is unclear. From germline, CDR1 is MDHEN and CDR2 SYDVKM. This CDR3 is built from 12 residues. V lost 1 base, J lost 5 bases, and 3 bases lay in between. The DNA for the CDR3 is TGTGCCAGCAGTTTATATAACAATGAGCAGTTCTTC. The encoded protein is CASSLYNNEQFF.

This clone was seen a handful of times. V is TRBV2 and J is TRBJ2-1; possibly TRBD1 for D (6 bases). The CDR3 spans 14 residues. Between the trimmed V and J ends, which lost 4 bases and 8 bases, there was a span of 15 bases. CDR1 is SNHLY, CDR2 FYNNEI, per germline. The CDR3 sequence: CASSVPTKGDEQFF. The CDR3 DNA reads TGTGCCAGCAGTGTCCCGACGAAGGGGGATGAGCAGTTCTTC.

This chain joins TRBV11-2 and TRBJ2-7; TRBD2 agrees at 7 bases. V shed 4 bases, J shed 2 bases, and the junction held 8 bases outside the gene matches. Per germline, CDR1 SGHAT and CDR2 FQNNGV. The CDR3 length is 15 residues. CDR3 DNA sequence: TGTGCCAGCAGCTCCGAACTGGGAGGGACCTACGAGCAGTACTTC. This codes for CASSSELGGTYEQYF.

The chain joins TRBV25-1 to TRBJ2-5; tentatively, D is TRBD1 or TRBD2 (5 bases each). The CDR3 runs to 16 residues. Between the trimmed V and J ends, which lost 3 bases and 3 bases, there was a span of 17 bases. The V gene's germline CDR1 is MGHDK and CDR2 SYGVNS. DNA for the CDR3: TGTGCCAGCAGTGACTTGGGACGAGGGCGGGAAGAGACCCAGTACTTC. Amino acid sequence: CASSDLGRGREETQYF. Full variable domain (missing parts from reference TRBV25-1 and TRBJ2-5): EADIYQTPRYLVIGTGKKITLECSQTMGHDKMYWYQQDPGMELHLIHYSYGVNSTEKGDLSSESTVSRIRTEHFPLTLESARPSHTSQYLCASSDLGRGREETQYFGPGTRLLVL.

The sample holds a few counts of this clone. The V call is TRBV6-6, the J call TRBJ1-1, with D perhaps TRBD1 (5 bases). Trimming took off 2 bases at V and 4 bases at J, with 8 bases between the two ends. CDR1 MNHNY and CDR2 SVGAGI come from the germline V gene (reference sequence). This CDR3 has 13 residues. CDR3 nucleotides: TGTGCCAGCAGTTACGTGGGGGGCACTGAAGCTTTCTTT. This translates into CASSYVGGTEAFF.

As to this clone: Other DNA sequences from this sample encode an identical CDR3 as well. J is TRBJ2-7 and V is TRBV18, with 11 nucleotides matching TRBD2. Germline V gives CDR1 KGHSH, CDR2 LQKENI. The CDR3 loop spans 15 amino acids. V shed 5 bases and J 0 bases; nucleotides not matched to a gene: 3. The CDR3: CASSTTSGSSYEQYF. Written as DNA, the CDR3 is TGTGCCAGCTCAACCACTAGCGGGAGCTCCTACGAGCAGTACTTC.

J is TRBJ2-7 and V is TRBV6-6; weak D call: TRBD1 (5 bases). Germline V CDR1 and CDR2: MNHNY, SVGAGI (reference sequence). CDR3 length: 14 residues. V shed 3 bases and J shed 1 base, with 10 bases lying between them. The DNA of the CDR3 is TGTGCCAGCAGTTATGGTTCAGGGTCCTACGAGCAGTACTTC. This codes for CASSYGSGSYEQYF.